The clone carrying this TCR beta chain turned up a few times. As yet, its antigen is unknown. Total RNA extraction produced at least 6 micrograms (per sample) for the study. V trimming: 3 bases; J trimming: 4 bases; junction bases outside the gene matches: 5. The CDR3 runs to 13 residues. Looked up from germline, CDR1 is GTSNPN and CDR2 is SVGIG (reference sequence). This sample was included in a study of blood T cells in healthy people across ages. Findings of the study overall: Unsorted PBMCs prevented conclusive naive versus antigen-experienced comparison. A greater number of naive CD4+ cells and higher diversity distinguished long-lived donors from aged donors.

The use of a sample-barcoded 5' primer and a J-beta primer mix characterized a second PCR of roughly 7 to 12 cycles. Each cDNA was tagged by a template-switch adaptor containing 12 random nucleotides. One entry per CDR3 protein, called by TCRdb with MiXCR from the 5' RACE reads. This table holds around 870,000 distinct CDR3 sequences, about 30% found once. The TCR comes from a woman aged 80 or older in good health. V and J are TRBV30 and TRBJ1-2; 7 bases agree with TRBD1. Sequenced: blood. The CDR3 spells CAWSEDRLYGYTF. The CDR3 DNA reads TGTGCCTGGAGCGAGGACAGGCTCTATGGCTACACCTTC.